These 30 T cell receptor beta chains were all obtained from the same sample, sequenced in a study of cytomegalovirus exposure and HLA in healthy donors. Assay used: immunoSEQ multiplex PCR; TCRdb lists only in-frame clones, some missing. Of 190,000 or so clones listed, 84% were seen once; the top ten hold 2.5% to 3%. The sequenced sample was PBMCs. These receptors were collected from a woman under 30 in good health and CMV-seropositive.

The chain combines TRBV27 with TRBJ1-2; no clear D. Germline V CDR1 and CDR2: MNHEY, SMNVEV (reference sequence). CDR3 length: 14 residues. The ends were cut back, 6 bases at V and 4 bases at J, with 15 bases in the middle. The CDR3 reads CASSPREAGYGYTF. The CDR3 bases are TGTGCCAGCAGCCCCCGGGAAGCGGGCTATGGCTACACCTTC.

This clone showed up just a few times. This chain uses TRBV5-1 with TRBJ1-2; no firm D call. Trimming took 4 bases from V and 8 from J, leaving 18 bases between them. The CDR3 is 14 amino acids. Germline V lookup: CDR1 SGHRS, CDR2 YFSETQ. The CDR3 loop is CASSPSTVSGGYTF. CDR3 bases: TGCGCCAGCAGCCCATCCACGGTATCGGGGGGCTACACCTTC.

The gene calls are TRBV5-8 and TRBJ1-2, with TRBD1 matching 7 bases. The CDR3 runs to 15 residues. V lost 0 bases to trimming and J lost 2 bases; unmatched junction nucleotides: 4. Germline CDR1 is SGHTS and CDR2 is YDEGEE. Here the CDR3 reads CASSLGQGVNYGYTF. The CDR3, as DNA: TGTGCCAGCAGCTTGGGACAGGGAGTAAACTATGGCTACACCTTC.

The chain couples TRBV5-4 to TRBJ2-7; D uncertain. Germline V gives CDR1 SGHNT, CDR2 YYREEE (reference sequence). V lost 0 bases and J 6 bases, leaving 16 bases between the germline ends. The CDR3 is 15 residues long. The CDR3 protein is CASSLVSAKPGEQYF. For the CDR3, the DNA is TGTGCCAGCAGCTTGGTTTCTGCAAAACCGGGCGAGCAGTACTTC.

In its sample, this clone was seen a few times. This chain uses TRBV13 with TRBJ2-7; 8 bases map to TRBD1. CDR1 and CDR2 from the germline V gene are PRHDT and FYEKMQ (reference sequence). CDR3 size: 13 residues. J gave up 7 bases and V 3 bases, and 5 bases lay outside the gene matches. The CDR3 region is CASSFRQGREQYF. The CDR3 coding sequence is TGTGCCAGCAGCTTTCGACAGGGGAGGGAGCAGTACTTC.

V and J are TRBV23-1 and TRBJ2-7, with TRBD1 matching 8 bases. TRBV23-1 is an open reading frame, and its role is uncertain. Trimming took 0 bases from V and 2 from J; bases not matched to a gene: 9. This CDR3 region has 17 residues. This chain's CDR3 is CASSQSTDRGGPYEQYF. DNA for the CDR3: TGCGCCAGCAGTCAATCGACCGACAGGGGCGGGCCCTACGAGCAGTACTTC.

As for this clone: The junction and the germline gene differ at one end; a read error may be behind it. This rearrangement joins TRBV7-2 to TRBJ2-1, with D maybe TRBD2 (7 bases). Germline V gene lookup returns CDR1 SGHTA and CDR2 FQGNSA. The CDR3 is 15 residues long. The CDR3 region has the DNA TGTGCCAGCAGATTAGGGGGGGGGCTGGCCAATGAGCAGTTCTTC. This translates into CASRLGGGLANEQFF.

V usage is TRBV6-5 and J usage is TRBJ1-4; 7 bases are a match to TRBD1. With V trimmed by 2 bases and J by 7 bases, 10 bases remained unmatched. The germline V gene has CDR1 MNHEY and CDR2 SVGAGI. The CDR3 extends over 16 amino acids. In nucleotides, the CDR3 is TGTGCCAGCAGTTACGAGACAGGGTTGAGCGGTGAAAAACTGTTTTTT. Its protein is CASSYETGLSGEKLFF.

The chain has TRBV4-1 and TRBJ2-5, with a possible D match to TRBD1 (5 bases). Germline CDR1 and CDR2: MGHRA and YSYEKL. V was cut by 0 bases and J by 5 bases, with 19 bases left in between. The CDR3 extends over 17 amino acids. In DNA form, the CDR3 reads TGCGCCAGCAGCCAAGACGCGTCGGGCTGGGGCTGGGAGACCCAGTACTTC. Its translation: CASSQDASGWGWETQYF.

CDR3 nucleotide sequence: TGCGCCAGCAGCCCGGGGGGGCCTGAAGCTTTCTTT. Protein: CASSPGGPEAFF. The genes are TRBV4-1 and TRBJ1-1; the D gene is possibly TRBD1 (6 bases). Trimming took off 4 bases at V and 6 bases at J, with 9 bases between the two ends. The CDR3 totals 12 residues. Germline CDR1 and CDR2: MGHRA and YSYEKL.

J is TRBJ2-3 and V is TRBV4-2; 10 nucleotides line up with TRBD2. The CDR3 has 17 amino acids. Germline V gene lookup returns CDR1 LGHNA and CDR2 YNFKEQ. The ends lost 3 bases at V and 3 bases at J; junction bases unmatched: 9. The DNA for the CDR3 is TGTGCCAGCAGCCACCCCGTAGGAGCGGGGGGGACAGATACGCAGTATTTT. It is translated as CASSHPVGAGGTDTQYF.

The V call is TRBV2, the J call TRBJ2-3, with 8 bases aligning to TRBD1. V shed 4 bases, J shed 7 bases, and the junction held 10 bases outside the gene matches. CDR1 is SNHLY and CDR2 is FYNNEI in the germline V gene. The CDR3 covers 15 residues. The CDR3, as DNA: TGTGCCAGCAGTGCAGGACAGGGTTTCGGAAATACGCAGTATTTT. Protein: CASSAGQGFGNTQYF.

Here the CDR3 DNA reads TGTGCCAGCAGAAAGGGGCCTGAAGCTTTCTTT. Its translation is CASRKGPEAFF. J is TRBJ1-1 and V is TRBV5-4; D perhaps matches TRBD1 (5 bases). Trimming took 5 bases from V and 6 from J, leaving 8 bases between them. This CDR3 is built from 11 residues. CDR1 and CDR2 from the germline V gene are SGHNT and YYREEE (reference sequence).

The V call is TRBV5-4, the J call TRBJ2-3; TRBD2 matches 8 bases. This CDR3 has 14 amino acids. The germline V gene has CDR1 SGHNT and CDR2 YYREEE (reference sequence). V trimming: 4 bases; J trimming: 4 bases; junction bases outside the gene matches: 5. The CDR3 here is CASSPGGAADTQYF. The CDR3 bases are TGTGCCAGCAGCCCCGGGGGGGCGGCAGATACGCAGTATTTT.

The chain couples TRBV10-3 to TRBJ2-1, with TRBD1 as a possible D gene (6 bases). Germline CDR1 is ENHRY and CDR2 is SYGVKD. Trimming took off 3 bases at V and 0 bases at J, with 12 bases between the two ends. The CDR3 length is 16 residues. The CDR3 bases are TGTGCCATCAGTGACCAGGGGACGAGCTCCTACAATGAGCAGTTCTTC. This encodes CAISDQGTSSYNEQFF.

The V and J genes are TRBV15 and TRBJ2-2, with 7 bases lining up with TRBD1. The ends lost 3 bases at V and 9 bases at J; junction bases unmatched: 10. The germline V gene has CDR1 LNHNV and CDR2 YYDKDF (reference sequence). The CDR3 sequence is 15 residues long. CDR3: CATSRGTVRHRELFF. As DNA, the CDR3 is TGTGCCACCAGCAGGGGGACAGTTAGACACCGGGAGCTGTTTTTT.

The V gene is TRBV7-2, the J gene TRBJ2-1, with 7 bases identical to TRBD1. The CDR3 contains 18 residues. V lost 1 base and J lost 6; bases outside the gene matches: 15. Germline assignment: CDR1 SGHTA and CDR2 FQGNSA. The CDR3 protein is CASSLERRWGQTPNEQFF. The CDR3 DNA sequence: TGTGCCAGCAGCTTAGAGCGGAGGTGGGGACAGACTCCCAATGAGCAGTTCTTC.

The chain employs TRBV19 and TRBJ1-1; 9 bases are shared with TRBD1. Trimming took 5 bases from V and 4 from J; bases not matched to a gene: 8. There are 15 residues in the CDR3. Germline lookup yields CDR1 LNHDA and CDR2 SQIVND (reference sequence). The CDR3, as DNA: TGTGCCAGTAGTCCCGGGACAGGGTTCATCACTGAAGCTTTCTTT. This gives the protein CASSPGTGFITEAFF.

The V call is TRBV27, the J call TRBJ1-6; 7 bases are shared with TRBD1. The germline V gene has CDR1 MNHEY and CDR2 SMNVEV (reference sequence). V lost 2 bases and J lost 0; bases outside the gene matches: 4. The CDR3 length is 17 residues. DNA of the CDR3: TGTGCCAGCAGTTTAAAGACAGGGAGCTCCTATAATTCACCCCTCCACTTT. It specifies CASSLKTGSSYNSPLHF.

The gene calls are TRBV14 and TRBJ2-6; 7 bases match TRBD1. The CDR3 covers 15 residues. Losses at the gene ends were 4 bases for V and 2 bases for J; bases not matched to a gene: 2. The germline V gene encodes CDR1 SGHDN and CDR2 FVKESK. The CDR3 sequence: CASSLGQAGANVLTF. The CDR3 DNA is TGTGCCAGCAGCCTAGGACAGGCTGGGGCCAACGTCCTGACTTTC.

This clone was seen a single time. The V gene is TRBV6-1, the J gene TRBJ1-1; possible D gene TRBD1, 6 bases. This CDR3 region has 14 residues. Germline V gives CDR1 MNHNS, CDR2 SASEGT. The V and J ends lost 1 base and 6 bases respectively, with 12 bases between them. The CDR3 coding sequence is TGTGCCAGCAGTGAAGAGGGGGTCGGGCCTGAAGCTTTCTTT. This codes for CASSEEGVGPEAFF.

This clone was found once. The gene calls are TRBV6-1 and TRBJ2-5; 8 nucleotides agree with TRBD2. This CDR3 region has 15 residues. The junction had 12 bases not matched to a gene; V was cut back by 8 bases and J by 4 bases. Per the germline V gene, CDR1 is MNHNS and CDR2 is SASEGT. CDR3 DNA: TGTGCCAGCGATCGGGGGGGGGCTTTGGGAGAGACCCAGTACTTC. The encoded protein is CASDRGGALGETQYF.

The chain couples TRBV7-2 to TRBJ1-2, with D possibly being TRBD1 (5 bases). The V and J ends lost 3 bases and 1 base respectively, with 12 bases between them. From germline, CDR1 is SGHTA and CDR2 FQGNSA. The CDR3 is made up of 15 amino acids. Here the CDR3 DNA reads TGTGCCAGCAGCTTGGGGGACTGGGATAACTATGGCTACACCTTC. Its translation: CASSLGDWDNYGYTF.

The V gene is TRBV14, the J gene TRBJ1-2, with D possibly being TRBD1 (6 bases). Trimming stripped 4 bases from V and 1 base from J, with 19 bases between. The CDR3 extends over 17 amino acids. Germline V lookup: CDR1 SGHDN, CDR2 FVKESK. The CDR3 loop is CASSRKTWGGDNYGYTF. CDR3 DNA: TGTGCCAGCAGCCGGAAAACGTGGGGGGGCGATAACTATGGCTACACCTTC.

The rearrangement joins TRBV6-1 to TRBJ2-7, with TRBD2 matching over 8 bases. Per the germline V gene, CDR1 is MNHNS and CDR2 is SASEGT. The CDR3 is made up of 15 amino acids. The V and J ends lost 8 bases and 3 bases, in that order; junction bases with no gene match: 12. This chain's CDR3 is CASHSRLRGGYEQYF. For the CDR3, the DNA is TGTGCCAGCCACTCCCGGCTCCGGGGGGGCTACGAGCAGTACTTC.

Only one count was recorded for this clone. The chain combines TRBV27 with TRBJ1-2; TRBD1 aligns across 7 bases. V lost 0 bases, J lost 4 bases, and 2 bases stayed unmatched. This CDR3 has 14 residues. Looked up from germline, CDR1 is MNHEY and CDR2 is SMNVEV (reference sequence). Here the CDR3 DNA reads TGTGCCAGCAGTTTATCGACAGGGACCTATGGCTACACCTTC. It yields the protein CASSLSTGTYGYTF.

CDR3 region: CASRRANYGYTF. As DNA, the CDR3 is TGTGCCAGCCGGCGGGCTAACTATGGCTACACCTTC. This chain uses TRBV27 with TRBJ1-2; D unresolved. Germline V gene sequence: CDR1 MNHEY, CDR2 SMNVEV (reference sequence). The CDR3 consists of 12 residues. Trimming shortened V by 8 bases and J by 0 bases, and 7 bases separated the two germline ends.

This clone appeared once. The chain has TRBV7-2 and TRBJ2-3; D call uncertain. In germline, CDR1 is SGHTA, CDR2 FQGNSA. The CDR3 length is 15 residues. V lost 5 bases, J lost 3 bases, and 15 bases lay in between. Written as DNA, the CDR3 is TGTGCCAGCAGCAGCCTGGGCCTCCCGACAGATACGCAGTATTTT. The encoded protein is CASSSLGLPTDTQYF.

This clone was detected once. The DNA for the CDR3 is TGTGCCAGCAGTGGGAAGGGGACCGGGGAGCTGTTTTTT. It yields the protein CASSGKGTGELFF. The chain recombines TRBV6-5 with TRBJ2-2; TRBD1 might be the D (5 bases). This CDR3 region has 13 residues. The V gene's germline CDR1 is MNHEY and CDR2 SVGAGI. V was pared by 5 bases and J by 5 bases, with 9 bases between.

This chain links TRBV7-2 with TRBJ2-7; D is ambiguous. The CDR3 totals 11 residues. Germline V CDR1 and CDR2: SGHTA, FQGNSA. The germline V and J ends were trimmed by 5 bases and 6 bases, with 8 bases remaining between them. The CDR3 region has the DNA TGTGCCAGCAGCATACTTCGCGAGCAGTACTTC. Protein product: CASSILREQYF. Full variable domain (remainder filled in from reference TRBV7-2 and TRBJ2-7): GAGVSQSPSNKVTEKGKDVELRCDPISGHTALYWYRQSLGQGLEFLIYFQGNSAPDKSGLPSDRFSAERTGGSVSTLTIQRTQQEDSAVYLCASSILREQYFGPGTRLTVT.